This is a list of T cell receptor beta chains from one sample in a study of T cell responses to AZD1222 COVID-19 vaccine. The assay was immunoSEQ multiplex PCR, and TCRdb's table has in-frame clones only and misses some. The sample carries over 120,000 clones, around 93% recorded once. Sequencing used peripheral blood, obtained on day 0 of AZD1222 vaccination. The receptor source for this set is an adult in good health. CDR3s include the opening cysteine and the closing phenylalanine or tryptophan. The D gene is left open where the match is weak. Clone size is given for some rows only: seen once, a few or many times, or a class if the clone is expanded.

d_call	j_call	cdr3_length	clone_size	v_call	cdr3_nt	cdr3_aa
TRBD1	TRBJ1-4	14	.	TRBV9	TGTGCCAGCGGGCGGACAGGCCTTAATGAAAAACTGTTTTTT	CASGRTGLNEKLFF
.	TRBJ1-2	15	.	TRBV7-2	TGTGCCAGCAGCTTAAATGAGGGGTCTAACTATGGCTACACCTTC	CASSLNEGSNYGYTF
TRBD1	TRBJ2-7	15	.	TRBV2	TGTGCCAGCAGTGAAAGATGGACAGGGCCCTACGAGCAGTACTTC	CASSERWTGPYEQYF
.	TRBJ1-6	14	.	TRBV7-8	TGTGCCAGCAGCTTAGGTGGGACCCTGACACCCCTCCACTTT	CASSLGGTLTPLHF
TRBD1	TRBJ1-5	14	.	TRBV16	TGTGCCAGCAGCCAAGACAGGGGAAATCAGCCCCAGCATTTT	CASSQDRGNQPQHF
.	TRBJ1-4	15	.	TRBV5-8	TGTGCCAGCAGCCGCCCTACAGGGCGGGGTGAAAAACTGTTTTTT	CASSRPTGRGEKLFF
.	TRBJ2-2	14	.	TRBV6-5	TGTGCCAGCAGTACCGGGCCTGGGACCGGGGAGCTGTTTTTT	CASSTGPGTGELFF
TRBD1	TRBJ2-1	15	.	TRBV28	TGTGCCAGCAGTGCCCCCGGGACAGGGTCTACTGAGCAGTTCTTC	CASSAPGTGSTEQFF
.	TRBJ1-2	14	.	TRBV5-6	TGTGCCAGCAGCGGACAAGGACAGTCCTATGGCTACACCTTC	CASSGQGQSYGYTF
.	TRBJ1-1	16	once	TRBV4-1	TGCGCCAGCAGCCAAGAATTGTCCAGGGTTGGCACTGAAGCTTTCTTT	CASSQELSRVGTEAFF
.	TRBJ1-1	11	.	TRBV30	TGTGCCTTCACAGGGTGGGCTGAAGCTTTCTTT	CAFTGWAEAFF
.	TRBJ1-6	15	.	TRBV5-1	TGCGCCAGCAGCTTGGGTCCAGGGCGTTACTCACCCCTCCACTTT	CASSLGPGRYSPLHF
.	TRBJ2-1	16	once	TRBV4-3	TGCGCCAGCAGCCAACAAAACTTATATTCGGGAGCTGAGCAGTTCTTC	CASSQQNLYSGAEQFF
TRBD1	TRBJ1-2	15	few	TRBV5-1	TGCGCCAGCAGCTTGGCAGGGGGCCATGGCTATGGCTACACCTTC	CASSLAGGHGYGYTF
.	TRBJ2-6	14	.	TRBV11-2	TGTGCCAGCAGCTTCGAGTCTGGGGCCAACGTCCTGACTTTC	CASSFESGANVLTF
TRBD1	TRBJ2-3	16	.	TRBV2	TGTGCCAGCAGTCCGCCGGGACAGGGGATCTTAGATACGCAGTATTTT	CASSPPGQGILDTQYF
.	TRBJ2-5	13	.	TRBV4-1	TGCGCCAGCAGCCAAGATCACGAAGAGACCCAGTACTTC	CASSQDHEETQYF
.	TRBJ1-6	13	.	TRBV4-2	TGTGCCAGCAGAGACAGGAGGGGTTCACCCCTCCACTTT	CASRDRRGSPLHF
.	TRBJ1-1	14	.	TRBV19	TGTGCCAGTAATCAGGTAGGGTGGAACACTGAAGCTTTCTTT	CASNQVGWNTEAFF
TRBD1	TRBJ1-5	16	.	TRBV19	TGTGCCAGTAGTACAGGGGACAGGGGGATCAATCAGCCCCAGCATTTT	CASSTGDRGINQPQHF
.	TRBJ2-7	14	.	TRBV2	TGTGCCAGCAGGCACCGGGACGCAGCCTACGAGCAGTACTTC	CASRHRDAAYEQYF
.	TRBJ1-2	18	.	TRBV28	TGTGCCAGCAGTTTATCTTGGTGGCAGTGGCATTCTAACTATGGCTACACCTTC	CASSLSWWQWHSNYGYTF
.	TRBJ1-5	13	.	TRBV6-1	TGTGCCAGCAGTGACCTGTTCACAGGCCCCCAGCATTTT	CASSDLFTGPQHF
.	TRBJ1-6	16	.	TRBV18	TGTGCCAGCTCACCATGGTCTTCCAGGGATAATTCACCCCTCCACTTT	CASSPWSSRDNSPLHF
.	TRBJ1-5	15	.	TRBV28	TGTGCCAGCAGTCCCGCGGGACGGATAAATCAGCCCCAGCATTTT	CASSPAGRINQPQHF
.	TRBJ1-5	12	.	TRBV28	TGTGCCAGCGGGTTGGGCAATCAGCCCCAGCATTTT	CASGLGNQPQHF
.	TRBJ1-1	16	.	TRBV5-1	TGCGCCAGCAGCTTGAAGGGACAAACAATGAACACTGAAGCTTTCTTT	CASSLKGQTMNTEAFF
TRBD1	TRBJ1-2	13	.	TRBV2	TGTGCCAGCAACCCTGACAGGGGTAACGGCTACACCTTC	CASNPDRGNGYTF
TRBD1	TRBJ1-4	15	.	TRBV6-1	TGTGCCAGCAGTGAAGGCCGGGACAGGGATGAAAAACTGTTTTTT	CASSEGRDRDEKLFF
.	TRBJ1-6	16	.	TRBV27	TGTGCCAGCAGTAGGGGGTTACAGGCATATAATTCACCCCTCCACTTT	CASSRGLQAYNSPLHF
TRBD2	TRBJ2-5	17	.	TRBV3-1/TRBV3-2	TGTGCCAGCAGCCGAGGACTAGCGGGCGTGATTCAAGAGACCCAGTACTTC	CASSRGLAGVIQETQYF
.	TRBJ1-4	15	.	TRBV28	TGTGCCAGCAGGATGAGGGGACTGCCTAATGAAAAACTGTTTTTT	CASRMRGLPNEKLFF
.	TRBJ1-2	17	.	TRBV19	TGTGCCAGTAGCCAATCCCCGTCCGGGACGCTTTACTATGGCTACACCTTC	CASSQSPSGTLYYGYTF
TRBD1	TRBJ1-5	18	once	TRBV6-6	TGTGCCAGCAGCCGACAGGGACGGGTTGGGGGGCATGATCAGCCCCAGCATTTT	CASSRQGRVGGHDQPQHF
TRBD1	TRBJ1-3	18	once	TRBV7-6	TGTGCCAGCAGCTTAGCCCGGACAGGCCATTCCTCTGGAAACACCATATATTTT	CASSLARTGHSSGNTIYF
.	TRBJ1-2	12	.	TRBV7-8	TGTGCCAGCAGCCGTCCAAGGGGTGGCTACACCTTC	CASSRPRGGYTF
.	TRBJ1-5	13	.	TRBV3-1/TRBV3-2	TGTGCCAGCAGCCAAGAGGGAATACAGCCCCAGCATTTT	CASSQEGIQPQHF
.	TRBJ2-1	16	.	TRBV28	TGTGCCAGCAGTTACCCAGGGGCTGGCCAAGAGGATGAGCAGTTCTTC	CASSYPGAGQEDEQFF
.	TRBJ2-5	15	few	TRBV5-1	TGCGCCAGCAGCTTGATTGCGGTAAATCAAGAGACCCAGTACTTC	CASSLIAVNQETQYF
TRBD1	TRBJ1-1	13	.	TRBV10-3	TGTGCCACCAAAGGGGGCCTGGGCACTGAAGCTTTCTTT	CATKGGLGTEAFF
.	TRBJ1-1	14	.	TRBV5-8	TGTGCCAGCAGCTTTGTACAGGGAAGAACTGAAGCTTTCTTT	CASSFVQGRTEAFF
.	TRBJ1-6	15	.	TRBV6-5	TGTGCCAGCAGTTACTCGGGACAATATAATTCACCCCTCCACTTT	CASSYSGQYNSPLHF
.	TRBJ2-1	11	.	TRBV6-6	TGTGCCAGCAGTTACTCAGATGAGCAGTTCTTC	CASSYSDEQFF
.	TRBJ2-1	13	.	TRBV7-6	TGTGCCAGCAGCTTAATGACTACCAATGAGCAGTTCTTC	CASSLMTTNEQFF
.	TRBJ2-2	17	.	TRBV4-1	TGCGCCAGCAGCCAAGATTGGTTGCGGGTTATTGGCGGGGAGCTGTTTTTT	CASSQDWLRVIGGELFF
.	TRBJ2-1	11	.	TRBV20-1	TGCAGTGCTAGAGATATCAATGAGCAGTTCTTC	CSARDINEQFF
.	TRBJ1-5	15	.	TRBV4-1	TGCGCCAGCAGCCCCTTGGAAGGGGGCAATCAGCCCCAGCATTTT	CASSPLEGGNQPQHF
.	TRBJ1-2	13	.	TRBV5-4	TGTGCCAGCAGCTTGATGAGGGGGAATGGCTACACCTTC	CASSLMRGNGYTF
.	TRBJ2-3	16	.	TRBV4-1	TGCGCCAGCAGCCAGGGGGGAGCGTTGGTGACAGATACGCAGTATTTT	CASSQGGALVTDTQYF
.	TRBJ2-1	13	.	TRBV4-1	TGCGCCAGCAGCCAAGATCGGTACGGGGAGCAGTTCTTC	CASSQDRYGEQFF
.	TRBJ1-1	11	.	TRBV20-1	TGCAGTGCTCGCTATGTCACTGAAGCTTTCTTT	CSARYVTEAFF
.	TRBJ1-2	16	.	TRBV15	TGTGCCACCAGCAGAGATCTGGCAGCGAGGAACTATGGCTACACCTTC	CATSRDLAARNYGYTF
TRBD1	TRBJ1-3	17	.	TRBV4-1	TGCGCCAGCAGCCAAGTGAGGGGGCCGAGCTCTGGAAACACCATATATTTT	CASSQVRGPSSGNTIYF